This T cell receptor (beta chain) was captured in a study of patients and donors after allogeneic stem cell transplantation. TCRdb reprocessed the RT-PCR reads via MiXCR and lists one record per CDR3 protein. The sample carries 400,000 to 500,000 distinct CDR3 sequences, around 16% recorded once. The sample was blood, either unsorted or a sorted T cell fraction (not recorded which). The TCR was taken from a human donor who was either an allogeneic HSCT recipient or a stem cell or donor lymphocyte infusion donor (not recorded which). It is not recorded whose cells these are; they may come from a transplant donor.

CDR3 sequence: CASSNPGTTNTGELFF. CDR3 in DNA: TGTGCCAGCAGCAACCCCGGGACAACGAACACCGGGGAGCTGTTTTTT. The chain carries TRBV13 and TRBJ2-2; a weak D match, TRBD1 (6 bases). V lost 5 bases, J lost 0 bases, and 13 bases lay in between. Looked up from germline, CDR1 is PRHDT and CDR2 is FYEKMQ (reference sequence). CDR3 length equals 16 residues. The full variable domain, completed using reference TRBV13 and TRBJ2-2, is AAGVIQSPRHLIKEKRETATLKCYPIPRHDTVYWYQQGPGQDPQFLISFYEKMQSDKGSIPDRFSAQQFSDYHSELNMSSLELGDSALYFCASSNPGTTNTGELFFGEGSRLTVL.